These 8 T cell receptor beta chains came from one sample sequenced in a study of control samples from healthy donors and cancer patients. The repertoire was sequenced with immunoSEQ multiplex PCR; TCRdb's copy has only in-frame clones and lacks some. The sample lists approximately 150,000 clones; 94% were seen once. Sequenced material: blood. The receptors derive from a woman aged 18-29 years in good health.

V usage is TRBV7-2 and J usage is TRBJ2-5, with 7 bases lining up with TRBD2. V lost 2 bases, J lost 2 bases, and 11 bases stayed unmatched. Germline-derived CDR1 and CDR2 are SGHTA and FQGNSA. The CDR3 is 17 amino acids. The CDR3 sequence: CASSLSVGVGGQETQYF. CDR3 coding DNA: TGTGCCAGCAGCTTATCCGTTGGGGTGGGAGGGCAAGAGACCCAGTACTTC.

Here the CDR3 reads CASTDPNEKLFF. The CDR3 region has the DNA TGTGCCAGCACTGATCCTAATGAAAAACTGTTTTTT. The rearrangement uses TRBV3-1 (or the pseudogene TRBV3-2) and TRBJ1-4, with D unclear. Trimming took 7 bases from V and 3 from J, leaving 6 bases between them. The length of the CDR3 is 12 residues. Germline-derived CDR1 and CDR2 are LGHDT and YNNKEL (reference sequence).

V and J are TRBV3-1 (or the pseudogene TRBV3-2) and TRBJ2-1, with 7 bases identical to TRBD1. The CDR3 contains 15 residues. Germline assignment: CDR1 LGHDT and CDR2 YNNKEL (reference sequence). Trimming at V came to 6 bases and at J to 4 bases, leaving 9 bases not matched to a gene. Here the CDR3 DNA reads TGTGCCAGCAGAACATCAGGGGGATCTTACAATGAGCAGTTCTTC. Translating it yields CASRTSGGSYNEQFF.

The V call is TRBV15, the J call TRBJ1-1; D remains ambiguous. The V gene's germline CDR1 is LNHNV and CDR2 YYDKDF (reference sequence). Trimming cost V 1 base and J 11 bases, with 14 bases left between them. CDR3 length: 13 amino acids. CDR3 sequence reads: CATSRVWAPGAFF. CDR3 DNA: TGTGCCACCAGCAGAGTGTGGGCCCCGGGGGCTTTCTTT.

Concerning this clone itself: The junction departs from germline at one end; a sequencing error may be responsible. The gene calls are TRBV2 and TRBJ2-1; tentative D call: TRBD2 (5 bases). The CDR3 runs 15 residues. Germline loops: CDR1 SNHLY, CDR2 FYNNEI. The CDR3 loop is CASREAAWAYNEQFF. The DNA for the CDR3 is TGTGCCAGCAGGGAAGCGGCCTGGGCCTACAATGAGCAGTTCTTC.

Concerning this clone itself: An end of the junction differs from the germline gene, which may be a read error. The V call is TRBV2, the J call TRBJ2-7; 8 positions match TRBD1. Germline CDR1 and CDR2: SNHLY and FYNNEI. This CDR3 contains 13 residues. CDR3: CAGSKGQAYEQYF. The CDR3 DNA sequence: TGTGCCGGCAGTAAGGGACAGGCCTACGAGCAGTACTTC.

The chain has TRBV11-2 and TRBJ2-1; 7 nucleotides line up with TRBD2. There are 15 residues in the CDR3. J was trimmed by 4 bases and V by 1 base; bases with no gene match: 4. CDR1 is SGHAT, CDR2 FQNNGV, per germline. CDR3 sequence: CASSLALAAYNEQFF. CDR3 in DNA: TGTGCCAGCAGCTTAGCTCTAGCGGCGTACAATGAGCAGTTCTTC.

In DNA form, the CDR3 reads TGTGCCAGCAGCCAGACAGCCTTCAATCAGCCCCAGCATTTT. Amino acids: CASSQTAFNQPQHF. The rearrangement uses TRBV7-2 and TRBJ1-5; TRBD1 is a possible D gene (5 bases). CDR1 and CDR2 from the germline V gene are SGHTA and FQGNSA. V gave up 5 bases and J gave up 3 bases, with 11 bases separating them. This CDR3 region has 14 residues.